A single sample is the source of the 22 T cell receptor beta chains below, sequenced in a study of blood T cells in healthy people across ages. Using a J-beta primer mix together with a sample-barcoded 5' primer, a second PCR was run for roughly 6 to 11 cycles. One entry per CDR3 protein, called by TCRdb with MiXCR from the 5' RACE reads. Counted here are 1,300,000 or so distinct CDR3 sequences, around 59% occurring once; the ten biggest clones make up under 8.5%. The sample comprised blood. The receptors originated from a man aged 18 to 30 in good health.

This clonotype has only a few counts. J is TRBJ2-5 and V is TRBV29-1, with D possibly being TRBD1 (6 bases). The CDR3 contains 12 residues. V lost 6 bases and J 5 bases, leaving 13 bases between the germline ends. Per germline, CDR1 SQVTM and CDR2 ANQGSEA. The CDR3 protein is CSVRQARETQYF. The DNA for the CDR3 is TGCAGCGTGAGACAGGCCAGGGAGACCCAGTACTTC. Together with reference TRBV29-1 and TRBJ2-5, the CDR3 gives the full variable domain: SAVISQKPSRDICQRGTSLTIQCQVDSQVTMMFWYRQQPGQSLTLIATANQGSEATYESGFVIDKFPISRPNLTFSTLTVSNMSPEDSSIYLCSVRQARETQYFGPGTRLLVL.

Note on this clonotype: Possible read error: a much larger clone is one base away. The chain links TRBV6-1 to TRBJ2-5; TRBD1 matches at 7 bases. Trimming cost V 9 bases and J 11 bases; bases outside gene matches: 15. The CDR3 has 13 residues. Germline CDR1 reads MNHNS; CDR2 reads SASEGT. This chain's CDR3 is CASTGQEHNEQYF. CDR3 nucleotide sequence: TGTGCCAGTACCGGACAGGAGCACAATGAGCAGTACTTC.

The chain carries TRBV12-3 or TRBV12-4 and TRBJ1-3, with D hard to call. The V end lost 1 base, the J end lost 0 bases, and 7 bases lay between the germline ends. This CDR3 contains 15 residues. CDR3 residues: CASSLEFRSGNTIYF. CDR3 bases: TGTGCCAGCAGTTTAGAGTTCCGCTCTGGAAACACCATATATTTT.

The chain combines TRBV4-1 with TRBJ1-4; maybe TRBD1 (6 bases). CDR3 length: 15 amino acids. Per the germline V gene, CDR1 is MGHRA and CDR2 is YSYEKL. V gave up 1 base and J gave up 7 bases, with 13 bases separating them. DNA for the CDR3: TGCGCCAGCAGCCAAGGGACAGAGGGCCTTGAAAAACTGTTTTTT. Encoded protein: CASSQGTEGLEKLFF.

The V call is TRBV11-1, the J call TRBJ2-2; perhaps TRBD1 as D (5 bases). Germline V CDR1 and CDR2: SGHAT, FQDESV (reference sequence). Trimming removed 4 bases at V and 0 bases at J, with 9 bases between. The CDR3 runs 15 residues. The CDR3 is CASSSTASNTGELFF. The CDR3 DNA sequence: TGTGCCAGCAGCTCGACAGCCTCGAACACCGGGGAGCTGTTTTTT.

The rearrangement links TRBV29-1 to TRBJ2-1, with TRBD2 as a possible D gene (5 bases). CDR3 size: 12 residues. Germline V gene sequence: CDR1 SQVTM, CDR2 ANQGSEA. The ends were cut back, 3 bases at V and 6 bases at J, with 9 bases in the middle. The CDR3 sequence: CSVDSGSNEQFF. In DNA form, the CDR3 reads TGCAGCGTTGATTCTGGGAGCAATGAGCAGTTCTTC.

The rearrangement joins TRBV20-1 to TRBJ1-1; no reliable D call. Germline CDR1 is DFQATT and CDR2 is SNEGSKA (reference sequence). CDR3 length: 11 residues. Trimming shortened V by 3 bases and J by 3 bases, and 5 bases separated the two germline ends. The CDR3 spells CSASQYTEAFF. The CDR3 bases are TGCAGTGCTAGCCAGTACACTGAAGCTTTCTTT.

This clonotype came up a few times. The chain recombines TRBV29-1 with TRBJ2-7; TRBD2 matches 8 bases. Trimming cost V 4 bases and J 3 bases; bases outside gene matches: 2. Germline CDR1 is SQVTM and CDR2 is ANQGSEA. The CDR3 length is 12 residues. CDR3 coding DNA: TGCAGCGTTGGGGGACTAGACTACGAGCAGTACTTC. Its protein product is CSVGGLDYEQYF.

The rearrangement joins TRBV6-5 to TRBJ2-7; tentative D call: TRBD1 (5 bases). The V end lost 5 bases, the J end lost 2 bases, and 16 bases lay between the germline ends. Germline V gene lookup returns CDR1 MNHEY and CDR2 SVGAGI. This CDR3 has 15 amino acids. The DNA of the CDR3 is TGTGCCAGCAGTCCTTCGACAGTAGGGGCCTACGAGCAGTACTTC. Protein product: CASSPSTVGAYEQYF.

The chain carries TRBV7-9 and TRBJ2-5; TRBD1 or TRBD2 may be the D gene (6 bases each). Trimming left V 4 bases short and J 4 bases short, with 13 bases between. In germline, CDR1 is SEHNR, CDR2 FQNEAQ (reference sequence). The CDR3 spans 14 residues. The CDR3 nucleotides read TGTGCCAGCAGCTGGGAAGGGGGGCCAGAGACCCAGTACTTC. The encoded protein is CASSWEGGPETQYF. The full variable domain, with the rest looked up from reference TRBV7-9 and TRBJ2-5, is DTGVSQNPRHKITKRGQNVTFRCDPISEHNRLYWYRQTLGQGPEFLTYFQNEAQLEKSRLLSDRFSAERPKGSFSTLEIQRTEQGDSAMYLCASSWEGGPETQYFGPGTRLLVL.

The chain combines TRBV11-2 with TRBJ2-5; D may be TRBD1 or TRBD2 (7 bases each). The J call may not be correct, given that the DNA end is closer to TRBJ2-7. Germline V gives CDR1 SGHAT, CDR2 FQNNGV. The CDR3 loop spans 14 amino acids. The CDR3 is CASRPRREGAEQYF. The DNA of the CDR3 is TGTGCCAGCAGACCACGGAGGGAGGGGGCCGAGCAGTACTTC.

The chain combines TRBV9 with TRBJ2-7; 9 nucleotides agree with TRBD2. Germline-derived CDR1 and CDR2 are SGDLS and YYNGEE. The CDR3 consists of 17 residues. V was clipped by 4 bases and J by 2 bases; unmatched bases: 13. The CDR3, as DNA: TGTGCCAGCAGCTCACATGGTGGTAGCGGGAGTACCTACGAGCAGTACTTC. Protein product: CASSSHGGSGSTYEQYF.

The V call is TRBV11-2, the J call TRBJ2-3; D is undetermined. V was cut by 5 bases and J by 4 bases, with 10 bases left in between. The CDR3 covers 13 residues. Per germline, CDR1 SGHAT and CDR2 FQNNGV. This chain's CDR3 is CASSQLDSDTQYF. In DNA form, the CDR3 reads TGTGCCAGCAGCCAACTTGATTCAGATACGCAGTATTTT.

The chain is built from TRBV5-5 and TRBJ2-2; D possibly corresponds to TRBD1 (5 bases). V was trimmed by 1 base and J by 0 bases, leaving 10 bases between them. The CDR3 length is 16 residues. In germline, CDR1 is SGHKS, CDR2 YYEKEE (reference sequence). CDR3 coding DNA: TGTGCCAGCAGCTTGTTTCAGGGCTCGAACACCGGGGAGCTGTTTTTT. Translated, it gives CASSLFQGSNTGELFF.

The genes are TRBV20-1 and TRBJ2-5, with 7 bases aligning to TRBD2. CDR3 length: 12 amino acids. J was trimmed by 11 bases and V by 2 bases; bases with no gene match: 8. Germline V gene sequence: CDR1 DFQATT, CDR2 SNEGSKA (reference sequence). Here the CDR3 reads CSARQGGQKQYF. The CDR3 DNA sequence: TGCAGTGCTAGACAGGGAGGGCAAAAGCAGTACTTC.

V and J are TRBV4-2 and TRBJ2-1; D possibly corresponds to TRBD2 (6 bases). Germline lookup yields CDR1 LGHNA and CDR2 YNFKEQ. The CDR3 runs 13 residues. V was trimmed by 4 bases and J by 9 bases, leaving 13 bases between them. CDR3 DNA sequence: TGTGCCAGCAGCCCACGGGAGCTGGGTGAGCAGTTCTTC. It translates to CASSPRELGEQFF.

This clonotype was recorded a few times. This chain joins TRBV7-9 and TRBJ2-5; 8 bases fit TRBD2. The CDR3 consists of 13 residues. J lost 7 bases, V lost 4 bases, and 5 bases had no gene match. The germline V gene encodes CDR1 SEHNR and CDR2 FQNEAQ (reference sequence). CDR3 protein: CASSSGLEATQYF. Written as DNA, the CDR3 is TGTGCCAGCAGCTCGGGACTAGAGGCGACCCAGTACTTC.

The J gene is TRBJ2-1, the V gene TRBV27; D call uncertain. Trimming cost V 8 bases and J 9 bases, with 17 bases left between them. Germline loops: CDR1 MNHEY, CDR2 SMNVEV (reference sequence). This CDR3 has 13 amino acids. CDR3 protein: CASEVPNEGEQFF. CDR3 bases: TGTGCCAGCGAGGTACCTAATGAAGGTGAGCAGTTCTTC.

The table lists this clonotype with a count of one. The CDR3 loop is CATARDLRHGNTIYF. CDR3 sequence (DNA): TGTGCCACCGCAAGGGACCTCCGACATGGAAACACCATATATTTT. This chain joins TRBV6-2 or TRBV6-3 and TRBJ1-3; D is perhaps TRBD1 (5 bases). The V and J ends lost 10 bases and 3 bases respectively, with 19 bases between them. The CDR3 runs 15 residues. The germline gives CDR1 MNHEY, CDR2 SVGEGT.

The chain uses TRBV5-1 and TRBJ2-5, with a possible D match to TRBD1 (5 bases). Trimming removed 5 bases at V and 2 bases at J, with 10 bases between. This CDR3 is built from 13 residues. In germline, CDR1 is SGHRS, CDR2 YFSETQ. The CDR3: CASRKQGQETQYF. CDR3 sequence (DNA): TGCGCCAGCAGGAAGCAGGGACAAGAGACCCAGTACTTC.

In regard to this clonotype: The junction and the germline gene differ at one end; a read error may be behind it. J is TRBJ2-1 and V is TRBV10-3, with TRBD2 matching over 10 bases. Germline V gives CDR1 ENHRY, CDR2 SYGVKD. The CDR3 loop spans 16 amino acids. As DNA, the CDR3 is TGTGCCGTCAGTCGAGCGGGGGGGCCCAATCCCAATGAGCAGTTCTTC. Translating gives CAVSRAGGPNPNEQFF.

The V call is TRBV20-1, the J call TRBJ2-4; D is unresolved. The J call is in doubt because the DNA end fits TRBJ2-5 better. The CDR3 extends over 16 amino acids. CDR1 is DFQATT and CDR2 is SNEGSKA in the germline V gene (reference sequence). CDR3 coding DNA: TGCAGTGCTAGAGACTTACTGATCGGCGTTTTGGAGACCCAGTACTTC. Translation gives CSARDLLIGVLETQYF.